The 9 T cell receptor beta chains below come from one sample, sequenced in a study of blood T cells in healthy people across ages. A second PCR, run for about 6 to 11 cycles, used a sample-barcoded 5' primer plus a J-beta primer mix. TCRdb independently ran MiXCR on the 5' RACE reads; one entry per CDR3 protein. The table includes 1.5 million to 2 million distinct CDR3 sequences, under 30% detected once. The sequencing sample was made of blood. The receptors here all came from a woman in her 30s in good health.

This clonotype was detected a few times. CDR3 bases: TGTGCCAGCAGCCCGGGTCCAAGAAGGCACTACGTTGAGCAGTTCTTC. Protein sequence: CASSPGPRRHYVEQFF. The chain joins TRBV7-6 to TRBJ2-1; D is uncertain. Between the trimmed V and J ends, which lost 5 bases and 9 bases, there was a span of 23 bases. The CDR3 is 16 amino acids. Germline CDR1 and CDR2: SGHVS and FNYEAQ.

The table lists this clonotype with many counts. This chain connects TRBV7-9 to TRBJ2-1, with 9 bases lining up with TRBD2. The CDR3 runs to 14 residues. Germline V gene sequence: CDR1 SEHNR, CDR2 FQNEAQ (reference sequence). Losses at the gene ends were 3 bases for V and 6 bases for J; bases not matched to a gene: 3. CDR3 amino acids: CASSLAGGSNEQFF. In DNA, the CDR3 is TGTGCCAGCAGCTTGGCGGGAGGGAGCAATGAGCAGTTCTTC.

With respect to this clonotype: Given a much more abundant clone one base away, this may be a read error. V usage is TRBV28 and J usage is TRBJ2-1, with D perhaps TRBD1 or TRBD2 (7 bases each). This CDR3 spans 15 amino acids. V was cut by 8 bases and J by 7 bases, with 21 bases left in between. Germline loops: CDR1 MDHEN, CDR2 SYDVKM. The CDR3 spells CASHRAGQPKNEQFF. The CDR3 DNA sequence: TGTGCCAGCCATCGAGCGGGACAGCCTAAGAATGAGCAGTTCTTC.

The chain couples TRBV12-3 or TRBV12-4 to TRBJ1-1; the D is unclear. V lost 6 bases and J lost 7, with 18 bases in between. The CDR3 contains 14 residues. The CDR3 DNA sequence: TGTGCCAGCAGGGCCGACCGGGCAGCCGTTGAAGCTTTCTTT. Translation: CASRADRAAVEAFF.

This CDR3 reads CASASDGSDTQYF. The CDR3 DNA sequence: TGTGCCAGCGCCTCCGACGGCTCGGATACGCAGTATTTT. The V and J genes are TRBV19 and TRBJ2-3; no clear D gene. In germline, CDR1 is LNHDA, CDR2 SQIVND (reference sequence). The CDR3 is 13 amino acids. Trimming removed 9 bases at V and 6 bases at J, with 16 bases between.

Note on this clonotype: A much larger clone differs from this one at a single base, so this may be a read error. J is TRBJ2-4 and V is TRBV20-1; TRBD1 aligns across 9 bases. The closer fit of TRBJ2-7 to the DNA end suggests the J call may be wrong. This CDR3 is built from 12 residues. Germline V gives CDR1 DFQATT, CDR2 SNEGSKA (reference sequence). CDR3 DNA sequence: TGCAGGGCTAGGGACAGGGCTTCCGAGCAGTACTTC. It translates to CRARDRASEQYF.

CDR3 DNA: TGTGCCAGCAGTACGACTAGCGGGGGGTTTATTGAGCAGTTCTTC. Residues: CASSTTSGGFIEQFF. This chain connects TRBV7-2 to TRBJ2-1; 13 positions match TRBD2. J gave up 9 bases and V 6 bases, and 8 bases lay outside the gene matches. Germline V gives CDR1 SGHTA, CDR2 FQGNSA. The CDR3 has 15 amino acids.

The chain uses TRBV7-2 and TRBJ2-4; D is possibly TRBD2 (7 bases). The V and J ends lost 5 bases and 1 base respectively, with 15 bases between them. Germline values: CDR1 SGHTA, CDR2 FQGNSA. This CDR3 is 16 amino acids long. Here the CDR3 DNA reads TGTGCCAGCAGCCGCGGGGGCAACAGGGCCAAAAACATTCAGTACTTC. Protein: CASSRGGNRAKNIQYF.

This clonotype was seen a few times. V is TRBV20-1 and J is TRBJ1-1; TRBD1 matches at 8 bases. CDR1 DFQATT and CDR2 SNEGSKA come from the germline V gene (reference sequence). Trimming cost V 6 bases and J 3 bases; bases outside gene matches: 12. The CDR3 covers 15 residues. The chain's CDR3 is CSAWDRRSGDTEAFF. For the CDR3, the DNA is TGCAGTGCCTGGGACAGGCGTTCAGGCGACACTGAAGCTTTCTTT.